This TCR beta chain was documented in a study of blood T cell repertoires in COVID-19. Study overall: Collection of acute and convalescent COVID-19 samples took place in the United States, Italy and Spain. Sources were T cells, B-cell-depleted T cells, or PBMCs; the material itself was cDNA or gDNA.

Authors' processing steps: From reference gene primer amplification, estimates of nucleated cell counts were derived. Some clones are missing from TCRdb's copy, which holds only in-frame ones; the method was immunoSEQ multiplex PCR. V and J calls and clone size are those listed in that table; D and trimming were worked out from the DNA. The sample includes 130,000 to 150,000 clones, around 80% of them seen just once. Trimming cost V 2 bases and J 5 bases, with 11 bases left between them. The V gene's germline CDR1 is SGHRS and CDR2 YFSETQ. There are 15 residues in the CDR3. The rearrangement links TRBV5-1 to TRBJ1-6, with D possibly being TRBD1 (5 bases). Sequences were obtained from peripheral blood. This TCR came from a woman aged 50 to 65 with acute or convalescent COVID-19. CDR3 nucleotide sequence: TGCGCCAGCAGCTTATCCCAACAGGATAATTCACCCCTCCACTTT. Residues: CASSLSQQDNSPLHF. The complete variable domain, with remaining parts taken from reference TRBV5-1 and TRBJ1-6, reads KAGVTQTPRYLIKTRGQQVTLSCSPISGHRSVSWYQQTPGQGLQFLFEYFSETQRNKGNFPGRFSGRQFSNSRSEMNVSTLELGDSALYLCASSLSQQDNSPLHFGNGTRLTVT.